Each of the 13 T cell receptor beta chains below was sequenced from the same sample in a study of blood T cell repertoires in COVID-19. TCRdb's table, derived via immunoSEQ multiplex PCR, lists solely in-frame clones and lacks some. The sample includes under 400,000 clones, 65% to 90% of them seen just once. Material: PBMCs or T cells enriched from blood (not recorded which). These receptor sequences come from a woman aged 40 to 50 with acute COVID-19.

This clone was recorded only once. The J gene is TRBJ1-2, the V gene TRBV2, with 7 positions matching TRBD1. CDR3 length equals 14 residues. V was pared by 1 base and J by 1 base, with 0 bases of the junction left unmatched. Germline loops: CDR1 SNHLY, CDR2 FYNNEI. The CDR3, as DNA: TGTGCCAGCAGTGAAGGGGACAGTAACTATGGCTACACCTTC. Its protein is CASSEGDSNYGYTF.

This clone came up a few times. This chain uses TRBV28 with TRBJ1-2; tentative D call: TRBD1 (6 bases). The CDR3 covers 13 residues. The ends were cut back, 3 bases at V and 4 bases at J, with 9 bases in the middle. Germline CDR1 and CDR2: MDHEN and SYDVKM. The CDR3 DNA reads TGTGCCAGCAGTTTGGGGGCCCTCTATGGCTACACCTTC. This codes for CASSLGALYGYTF.

The chain recombines TRBV9 with TRBJ2-3, with D perhaps matching TRBD1 (5 bases). The CDR3 is made up of 15 amino acids. In germline, CDR1 is SGDLS, CDR2 YYNGEE. The V end lost 0 bases, the J end lost 4 bases, and 12 bases lay between the germline ends. In nucleotides, the CDR3 is TGTGCCAGCAGCGTAGTGGCAGGGTACGCAGATACGCAGTATTTT. This codes for CASSVVAGYADTQYF.

A note on this clone: The sample holds other DNA sequences that translate to the same CDR3. V gene TRBV3-1 (or the pseudogene TRBV3-2) combines with J gene TRBJ1-1, with no clear D. V was trimmed by 1 base and J by 1 base, leaving 7 bases between them. The CDR3 is 14 residues long. The germline CDR1 and CDR2 sequences are LGHDT and YNNKEL (reference sequence). CDR3 bases: TGTGCCAGCAGCCAAGTTGGCCAGAACACTGAAGCTTTCTTT. Encoded protein: CASSQVGQNTEAFF.

J is TRBJ1-6 and V is TRBV7-8; D may be TRBD1 (6 bases). V was trimmed by 1 base and J by 7 bases, leaving 14 bases between them. Per germline, CDR1 SGHVS and CDR2 FQNEAQ. This CDR3 spans 16 amino acids. CDR3 nucleotide sequence: TGTGCCAGCAGCTTAGTCAGGGGCGAGTGGAATTCACCCCTCCACTTT. This encodes CASSLVRGEWNSPLHF. The whole variable domain, remainder taken from reference TRBV7-8 and TRBJ1-6, is GAGVSQSPRYKVAKRGQDVALRCDPISGHVSLFWYQQALGQGPEFLTYFQNEAQLDKSGLPSDRFFAERPEGSVSTLKIQRTQQEDSAVYLCASSLVRGEWNSPLHFGNGTRLTVT.

Only one count was recorded for this clone. The J gene is TRBJ1-1, the V gene TRBV7-2, with D hard to call. The CDR3 runs 15 residues. Germline V gene lookup returns CDR1 SGHTA and CDR2 FQGNSA. V was pared by 4 bases and J by 7 bases, with 19 bases between. CDR3 region: CASSSQPLGRVEAFF. The CDR3 nucleotides are TGTGCCAGCAGCTCTCAACCCCTCGGGAGGGTTGAAGCTTTCTTT.

Note on this clone: Other DNA sequences in this sample translate to the same CDR3. The J gene is TRBJ1-1, the V gene TRBV12-3 or TRBV12-4; possibly TRBD1 for D (5 bases). The V and J ends lost 3 bases and 10 bases respectively, with 9 bases between them. The CDR3 is 11 amino acids. Here the CDR3 DNA reads TGTGCCAGCAGTTTGGGACTCGGAGCTTTCTTT. Its protein product is CASSLGLGAFF.

The V call is TRBV10-3, the J call TRBJ2-1; 8 bases agree with TRBD2. The CDR3 extends over 17 amino acids. CDR1 is ENHRY and CDR2 is SYGVKD in the germline V gene. With V trimmed by 0 bases and J by 6 bases, 10 bases remained unmatched. The CDR3 is CAISESPAGDRSNEQFF. The DNA of the CDR3 is TGTGCCATCAGTGAGTCGCCAGCGGGAGATCGGTCCAATGAGCAGTTCTTC.

This clone has just one count. The rearrangement uses TRBV27 and TRBJ1-2, with TRBD1 matching 7 bases. The CDR3 spans 13 residues. V shed 6 bases, J shed 8 bases, and the junction held 9 bases outside the gene matches. Germline CDR1 is MNHEY and CDR2 is SMNVEV (reference sequence). The CDR3 reads CASRSEGAGGYTF. CDR3 DNA: TGTGCCAGCAGGTCCGAGGGGGCAGGAGGCTACACCTTC.

V and J are TRBV5-1 and TRBJ1-2, with 7 bases identical to TRBD1. The CDR3 totals 13 residues. Germline V gene lookup returns CDR1 SGHRS and CDR2 YFSETQ. V shed 2 bases and J 3 bases; nucleotides not matched to a gene: 1. The DNA for the CDR3 is TGCGCCAGCAGCTTTGGGACAGACTATGGCTACACCTTC. Translation: CASSFGTDYGYTF.

The rearrangement uses TRBV6-2 or TRBV6-3 and TRBJ1-1; TRBD1 might be the D (6 bases). The germline V and J ends were trimmed by 6 bases and 0 bases, with 20 bases remaining between them. This CDR3 spans 17 amino acids. Germline lookup yields CDR1 MNHEY and CDR2 SVGEGT. CDR3 loop: CASSPGRGRGMNTEAFF. The CDR3 region has the DNA TGTGCCAGCAGCCCAGGGAGGGGGAGGGGGATGAACACTGAAGCTTTCTTT.

There are a few counts of this clone. The chain employs TRBV5-4 and TRBJ1-1; 7 positions agree with TRBD1. This CDR3 contains 14 residues. Losses at the gene ends were 4 bases for V and 7 bases for J; bases not matched to a gene: 10. In germline, CDR1 is SGHNT, CDR2 YYREEE (reference sequence). The CDR3 reads CASSPPRGLSEAFF. The DNA for the CDR3 is TGTGCCAGCAGCCCCCCAAGGGGGCTGAGTGAAGCTTTCTTT.

The CDR3: CAESPGASGRYNEQFF. CDR3 nucleotides: TGTGCCGAAAGCCCGGGGGCTAGCGGGAGATACAATGAGCAGTTCTTC. The chain combines TRBV5-4 with TRBJ2-1; 10 bases fit TRBD2. Trimming removed 10 bases from V and 4 bases from J; junction bases left unmatched: 14. The CDR3 has 16 residues. CDR1 is SGHNT and CDR2 is YYREEE in the germline V gene (reference sequence).